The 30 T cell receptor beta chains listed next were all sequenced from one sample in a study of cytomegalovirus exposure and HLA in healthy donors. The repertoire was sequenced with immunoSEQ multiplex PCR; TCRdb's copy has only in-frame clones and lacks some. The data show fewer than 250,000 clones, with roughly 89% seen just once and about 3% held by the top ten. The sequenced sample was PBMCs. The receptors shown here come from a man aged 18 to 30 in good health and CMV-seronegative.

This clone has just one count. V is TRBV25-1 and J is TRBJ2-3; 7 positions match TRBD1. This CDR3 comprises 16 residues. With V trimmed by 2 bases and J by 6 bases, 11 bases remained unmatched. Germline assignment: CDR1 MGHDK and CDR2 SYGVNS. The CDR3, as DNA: TGTGCCAGCAGTGAAGGGGTGACAGGGTCGGCGGATACGCAGTATTTT. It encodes CASSEGVTGSADTQYF. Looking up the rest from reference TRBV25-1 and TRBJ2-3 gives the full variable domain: EADIYQTPRYLVIGTGKKITLECSQTMGHDKMYWYQQDPGMELHLIHYSYGVNSTEKGDLSSESTVSRIRTEHFPLTLESARPSHTSQYLCASSEGVTGSADTQYFGPGTRLTVL.

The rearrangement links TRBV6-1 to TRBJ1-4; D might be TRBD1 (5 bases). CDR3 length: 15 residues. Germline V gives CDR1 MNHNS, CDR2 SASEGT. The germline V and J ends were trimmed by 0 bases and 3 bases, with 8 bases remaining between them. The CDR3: CASSEAGGSNEKLFF. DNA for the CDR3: TGTGCCAGCAGTGAAGCTGGGGGGTCTAATGAAAAACTGTTTTTT.

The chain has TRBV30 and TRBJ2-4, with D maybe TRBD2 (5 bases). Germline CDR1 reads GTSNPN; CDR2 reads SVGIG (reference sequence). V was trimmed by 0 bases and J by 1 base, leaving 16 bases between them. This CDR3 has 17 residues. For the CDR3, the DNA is TGTGCCTGGAGTGTACGGTCGTCGGGGTGGGCCAAAAACATTCAGTACTTC. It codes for CAWSVRSSGWAKNIQYF.

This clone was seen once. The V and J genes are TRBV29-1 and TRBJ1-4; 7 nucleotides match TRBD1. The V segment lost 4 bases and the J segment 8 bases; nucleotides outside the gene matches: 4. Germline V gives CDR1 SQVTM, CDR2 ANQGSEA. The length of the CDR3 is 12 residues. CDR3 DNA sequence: TGCAGCGTTGGACAGGGATCGGAAAAACTGTTTTTT. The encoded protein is CSVGQGSEKLFF.

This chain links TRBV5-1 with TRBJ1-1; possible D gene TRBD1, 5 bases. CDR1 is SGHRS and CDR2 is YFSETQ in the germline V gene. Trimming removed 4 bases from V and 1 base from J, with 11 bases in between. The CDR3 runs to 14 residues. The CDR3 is CASSMDTTNTEAFF. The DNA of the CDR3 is TGCGCCAGCAGCATGGACACTACGAACACTGAAGCTTTCTTT.

CDR3 loop: CSVNPAAFTDTQYF. The CDR3, as DNA: TGCAGCGTTAACCCAGCGGCATTCACAGATACGCAGTATTTT. The chain uses TRBV29-1 and TRBJ2-3, with D possibly being TRBD2 (5 bases). Germline V lookup: CDR1 SQVTM, CDR2 ANQGSEA. The CDR3 has 14 amino acids. V dropped 5 bases and J dropped 2 bases, with 14 bases sitting between them.

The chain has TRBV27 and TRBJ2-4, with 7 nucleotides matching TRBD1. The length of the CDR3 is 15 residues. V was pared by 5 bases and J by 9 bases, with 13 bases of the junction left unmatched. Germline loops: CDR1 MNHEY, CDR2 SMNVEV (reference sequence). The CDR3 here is CASSPPGEGASIQYF. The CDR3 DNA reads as TGTGCCAGCAGTCCCCCCGGCGAGGGGGCAAGCATTCAGTACTTC.

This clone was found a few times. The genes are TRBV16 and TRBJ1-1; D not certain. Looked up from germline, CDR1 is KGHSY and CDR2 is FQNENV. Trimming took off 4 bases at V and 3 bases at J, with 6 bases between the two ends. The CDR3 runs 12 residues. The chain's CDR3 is CASSRGYTEAFF. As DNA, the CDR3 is TGTGCCAGCAGCCGCGGGTACACTGAAGCTTTCTTT.

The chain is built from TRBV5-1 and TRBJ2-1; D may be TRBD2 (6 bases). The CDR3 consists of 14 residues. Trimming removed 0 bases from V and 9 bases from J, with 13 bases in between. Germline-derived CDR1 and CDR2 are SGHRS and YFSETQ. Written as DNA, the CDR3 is TGCGCCAGCAGCTTGGACGGGACTTGGGGTGAGCAGTTCTTC. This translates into CASSLDGTWGEQFF.

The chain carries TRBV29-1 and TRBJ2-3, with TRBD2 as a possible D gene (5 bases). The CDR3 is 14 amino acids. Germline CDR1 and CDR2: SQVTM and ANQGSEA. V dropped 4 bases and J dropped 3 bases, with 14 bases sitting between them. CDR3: CSVVPSGITDTQYF. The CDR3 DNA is TGCAGCGTTGTACCCAGCGGCATTACAGATACGCAGTATTTT.

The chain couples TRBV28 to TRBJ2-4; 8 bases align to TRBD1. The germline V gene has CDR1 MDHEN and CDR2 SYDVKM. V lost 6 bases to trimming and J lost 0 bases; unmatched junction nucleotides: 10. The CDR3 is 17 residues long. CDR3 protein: CASRLDRGQLAKNIQYF. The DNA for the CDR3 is TGTGCCAGCAGGCTCGACAGGGGCCAGCTAGCCAAAAACATTCAGTACTTC.

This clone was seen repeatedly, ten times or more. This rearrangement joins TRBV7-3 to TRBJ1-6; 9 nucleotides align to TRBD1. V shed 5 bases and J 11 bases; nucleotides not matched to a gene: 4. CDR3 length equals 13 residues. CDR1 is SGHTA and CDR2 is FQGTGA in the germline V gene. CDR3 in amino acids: CASSTGQGTPLHF. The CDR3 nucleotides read TGTGCCAGCAGCACGGGACAGGGCACACCCCTCCACTTT. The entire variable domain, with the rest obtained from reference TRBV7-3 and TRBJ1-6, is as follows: GAGVSQTPSNKVTEKGKYVELRCDPISGHTALYWYRQSLGQGPEFLIYFQGTGAADDSGLPNDRFFAVRPEGSVSTLKIQRTERGDSAVYLCASSTGQGTPLHFGNGTRLTVT.

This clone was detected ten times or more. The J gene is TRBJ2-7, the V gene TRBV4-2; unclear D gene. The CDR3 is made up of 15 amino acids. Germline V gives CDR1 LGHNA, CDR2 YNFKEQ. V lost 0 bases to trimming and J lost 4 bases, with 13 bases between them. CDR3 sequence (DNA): TGTGCCAGCAGCCAAGACCTCGGCGGTTCATACGAGCAGTACTTC. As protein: CASSQDLGGSYEQYF.

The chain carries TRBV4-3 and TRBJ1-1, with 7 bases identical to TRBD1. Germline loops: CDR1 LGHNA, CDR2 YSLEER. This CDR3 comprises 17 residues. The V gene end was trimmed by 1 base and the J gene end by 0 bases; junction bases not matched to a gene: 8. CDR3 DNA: TGCGCCAGCAGCCAAGCCCGACGGGACAGACTGAACACTGAAGCTTTCTTT. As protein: CASSQARRDRLNTEAFF.

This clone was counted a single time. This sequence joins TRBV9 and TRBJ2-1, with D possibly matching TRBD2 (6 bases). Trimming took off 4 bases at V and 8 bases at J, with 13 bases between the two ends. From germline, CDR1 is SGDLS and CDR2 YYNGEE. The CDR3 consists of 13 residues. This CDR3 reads CASSHPGVDEQFF. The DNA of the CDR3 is TGTGCCAGCAGCCACCCGGGAGTTGATGAGCAGTTCTTC.

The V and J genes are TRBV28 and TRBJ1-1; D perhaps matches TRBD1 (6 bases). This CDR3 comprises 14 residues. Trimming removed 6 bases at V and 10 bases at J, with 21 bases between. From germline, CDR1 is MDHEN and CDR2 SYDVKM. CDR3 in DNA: TGTGCCAGCAGACGGAACAGGGTTTCGCCCTTAGCTTTCTTT. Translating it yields CASRRNRVSPLAFF.

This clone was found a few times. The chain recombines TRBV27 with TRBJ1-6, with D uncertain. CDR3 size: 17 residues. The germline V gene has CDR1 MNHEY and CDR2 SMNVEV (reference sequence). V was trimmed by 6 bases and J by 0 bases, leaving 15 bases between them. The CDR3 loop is CASRSRFDSSYNSPLHF. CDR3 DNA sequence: TGTGCCAGCAGAAGCAGGTTCGATAGCTCCTATAATTCACCCCTCCACTTT.

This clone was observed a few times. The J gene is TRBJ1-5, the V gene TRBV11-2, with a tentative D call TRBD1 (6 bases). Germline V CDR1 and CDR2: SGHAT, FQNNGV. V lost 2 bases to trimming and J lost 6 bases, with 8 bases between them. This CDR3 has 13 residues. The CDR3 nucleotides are TGTGCCAGCAGCTTAACAGGGACTCAGCCCCAGCATTTT. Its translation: CASSLTGTQPQHF.

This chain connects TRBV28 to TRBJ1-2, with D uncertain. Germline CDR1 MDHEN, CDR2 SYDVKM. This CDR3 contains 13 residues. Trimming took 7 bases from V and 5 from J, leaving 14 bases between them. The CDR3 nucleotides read TGTGCCAGCACTCTTATCCCCCGTTATGGCTACACCTTC. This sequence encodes CASTLIPRYGYTF.

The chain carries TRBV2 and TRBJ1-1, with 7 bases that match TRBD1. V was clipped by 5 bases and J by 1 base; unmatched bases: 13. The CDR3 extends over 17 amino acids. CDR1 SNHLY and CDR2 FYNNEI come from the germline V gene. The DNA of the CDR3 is TGTGCCAGCAGTCTGGAAAGATTAGGGACAGCGAACACTGAAGCTTTCTTT. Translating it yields CASSLERLGTANTEAFF.

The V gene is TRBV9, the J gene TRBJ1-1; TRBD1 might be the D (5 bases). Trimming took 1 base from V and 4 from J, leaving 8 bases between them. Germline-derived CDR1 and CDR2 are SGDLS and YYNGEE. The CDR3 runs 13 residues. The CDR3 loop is CASSVFGGTEAFF. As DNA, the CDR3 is TGTGCCAGCAGCGTATTCGGGGGCACTGAAGCTTTCTTT.

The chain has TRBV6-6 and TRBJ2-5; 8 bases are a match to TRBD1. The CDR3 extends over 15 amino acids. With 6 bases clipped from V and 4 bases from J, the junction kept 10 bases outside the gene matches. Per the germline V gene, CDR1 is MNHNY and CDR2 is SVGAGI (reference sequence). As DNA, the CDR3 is TGTGCCAGCAGAGCCACGGACAGGGAAGCAGAGACCCAGTACTTC. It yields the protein CASRATDREAETQYF.

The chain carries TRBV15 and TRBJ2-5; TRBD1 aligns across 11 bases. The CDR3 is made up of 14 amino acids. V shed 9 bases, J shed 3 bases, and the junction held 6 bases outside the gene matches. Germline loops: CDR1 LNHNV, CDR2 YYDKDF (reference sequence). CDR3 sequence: CATKDRGREETQYF. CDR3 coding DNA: TGTGCCACAAAGGACAGGGGGCGAGAAGAGACCCAGTACTTC.

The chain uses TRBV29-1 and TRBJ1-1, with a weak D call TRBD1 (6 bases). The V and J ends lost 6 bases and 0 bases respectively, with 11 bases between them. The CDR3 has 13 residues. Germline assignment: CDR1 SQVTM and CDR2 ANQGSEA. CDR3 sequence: CSVYRALNTEAFF. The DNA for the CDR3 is TGCAGCGTGTACAGGGCACTGAACACTGAAGCTTTCTTT.

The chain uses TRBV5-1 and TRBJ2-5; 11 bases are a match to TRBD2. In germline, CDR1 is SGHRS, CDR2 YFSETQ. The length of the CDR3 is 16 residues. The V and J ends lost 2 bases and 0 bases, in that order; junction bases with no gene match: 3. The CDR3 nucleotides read TGCGCCAGCAGCTTCGGACTAGCGGGTAACCAAGAGACCCAGTACTTC. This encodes CASSFGLAGNQETQYF.

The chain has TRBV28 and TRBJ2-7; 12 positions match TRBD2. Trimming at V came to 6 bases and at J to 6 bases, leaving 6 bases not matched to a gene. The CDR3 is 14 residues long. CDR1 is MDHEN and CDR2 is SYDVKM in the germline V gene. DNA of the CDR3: TGTGCCAGCAGATTGACTAGCGGGAGCGTCGAGCAGTACTTC. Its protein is CASRLTSGSVEQYF.

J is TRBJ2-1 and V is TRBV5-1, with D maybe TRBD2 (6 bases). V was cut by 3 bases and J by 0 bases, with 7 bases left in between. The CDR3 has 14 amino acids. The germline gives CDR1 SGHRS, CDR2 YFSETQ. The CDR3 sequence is CASSSGDSYNEQFF. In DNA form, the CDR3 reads TGCGCCAGCAGCTCGGGGGACTCCTACAATGAGCAGTTCTTC.

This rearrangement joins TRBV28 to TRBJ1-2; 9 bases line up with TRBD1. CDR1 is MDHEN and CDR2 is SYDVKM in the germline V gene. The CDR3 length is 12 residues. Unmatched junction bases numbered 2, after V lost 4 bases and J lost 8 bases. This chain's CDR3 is CASSYRGQGYTF. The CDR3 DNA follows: TGTGCCAGCAGTTACAGGGGGCAAGGCTACACCTTC.

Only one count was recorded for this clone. The DNA for the CDR3 is TGTGCAAGTCGGTTAAATAGCGGCGCTAACTCCTACGAGCAGTACTTC. Its protein is CASRLNSGANSYEQYF. The chain combines TRBV12-2 with TRBJ2-7; the listed D gene, TRBD2, was not tested against the DNA. TRBV12-2 constitutes a pseudogene. The CDR3 sequence is 16 residues long.

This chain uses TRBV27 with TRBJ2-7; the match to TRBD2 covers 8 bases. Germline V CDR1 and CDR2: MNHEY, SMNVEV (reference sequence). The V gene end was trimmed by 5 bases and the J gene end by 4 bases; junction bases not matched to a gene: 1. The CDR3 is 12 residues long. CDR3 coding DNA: TGTGCCAGCAGTCGGGGGGGATACGAGCAGTACTTC. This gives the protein CASSRGGYEQYF.